Listed below are T cell receptor beta chains from one sample, sequenced in a study of blood T cell repertoires in COVID-19. Here immunoSEQ multiplex PCR was the method, and the copy in TCRdb shows in-frame clones only, minus some. The sample has tens of thousands of clones, about three quarters seen once; the top ten hold 15% to 20%. The specimen sequenced was peripheral blood. All receptors derive from a man between 25 and 39 years old with COVID-19, enrolled during active disease. Both conserved end residues are part of each CDR3. D genes are given only for firm matches. Size values are once, few and many counts, or a class for expanded clones, and some rows have none.

>TRBJ2-2|-|-|TRBV27
TGTGCCAGCAGTTTGACTAGCACCGGGGAGCTGTTTTTT
CASSLTSTGELFF
>TRBJ1-2|-|-|TRBV14
TGTGCCAGCAGCGGCGAAACCGACAGGTACTATGGCTACACCTTC
CASSGETDRYYGYTF
>TRBJ2-3|-|-|TRBV7-3
TGTGCCAGCAGCTGGGGCGGCACAGATACGCAGTATTTT
CASSWGGTDTQYF
>TRBJ1-1|-|TRBD1|TRBV15
TGTGCCACCAGCAGAGTCTGGACAGGGGACGCGGATGTGACTGAAGCTTTCTTT
CATSRVWTGDADVTEAFF
>TRBJ1-1|-|-|TRBV6-1
TGTGCCAGCAGTGATTACAGGAGTCCTGAAGCTTTCTTT
CASSDYRSPEAFF
>TRBJ2-7|-|-|TRBV15
TGTGCCACCAGCAACTCGACAGTATCCTACGAGCAGTACTTC
CATSNSTVSYEQYF
>TRBJ2-3|few|TRBD2|TRBV7-3
TGTGCCAGCAGCACTAGCGGGGGGCCAGATACGCAGTATTTT
CASSTSGGPDTQYF
>TRBJ1-1|many|-|TRBV2
TGTGCCAGCCGAGAACAGGGTGGGAGTTGGACTGAAGCTTTCTTT
CASREQGGSWTEAFF
>TRBJ2-2|-|-|TRBV28
TGTGCCAGCAGTTTAGGACTTCTAACCGGGGAGCTGTTTTTT
CASSLGLLTGELFF
>TRBJ1-2|once|-|TRBV5-1
TGCGCCAGCAGCTTGGCGGGGGATGGCTACACCTTC
CASSLAGDGYTF
>TRBJ1-5|-|-|TRBV4-2
TGTGCCAGCAGCCAAGAAGCGCAGGGTAGTGGCAATCAGCCCCAGCATTTT
CASSQEAQGSGNQPQHF
>TRBJ1-5|-|TRBD1|TRBV5-6
TGTGCCAGCAGCTTAGGGGACAGAAATCAGCCCCAGCATTTT
CASSLGDRNQPQHF
>TRBJ2-1|-|TRBD2|TRBV27
TGTGCCAGCAGTTTATGGGCCCCCGGGACTAGCGGGAGGGGAGGACACTCCTACAATGAGCAGTTCTTC
CASSLWAPGTSGRGGHSYNEQFF
>TRBJ2-7|-|TRBD2|TRBV27
TGTGCCAGCAGTCCGGGGACTAGCGGGAGGGGTTTGAAGTACGAGCAGTACTTC
CASSPGTSGRGLKYEQYF
>TRBJ2-1|-|TRBD2|TRBV19
TGTGCCAGTAGTATAGATCGACTAGCGGGAGGGTACAATGAGCAGTTCTTC
CASSIDRLAGGYNEQFF
>TRBJ1-2|-|-|TRBV10-2
TGCGCCAGCAGTGAGGGAAGGGGCCATGGCTACACCTTC
CASSEGRGHGYTF
>TRBJ2-6|few|-|TRBV11-2
TGTGCCAGCAGCTTCCCTTACTACTCTGGGGCCAACGTCCTGACTTTC
CASSFPYYSGANVLTF
>TRBJ1-6|-|-|TRBV28
TGTGCCAGCAGTTCCTACAGGAGCTCCTATAATTCACCCCTCCACTTT
CASSSYRSSYNSPLHF
>TRBJ2-5|-|TRBD2|TRBV4-1
TGCGCCAGCAGCCAAGAAGGGCGACTAGCAGCCCAAGAGACCCAGTACTTC
CASSQEGRLAAQETQYF
>TRBJ2-3|-|TRBD2|TRBV7-8
TGTGCCAGCAGCGGTAGGACTAGCTTGGTTACGCAGTATTTT
CASSGRTSLVTQYF
>TRBJ2-5|-|TRBD1|TRBV11-2
TGTGCCAGCAGCTTAGGGGACAGCCGGTACCAAGAGACCCAGTACTTC
CASSLGDSRYQETQYF
>TRBJ2-7|-|TRBD1|TRBV9
TGTGCCAGCAGCGTCTTACGGGACAGGGCCACCTACGAGCAGTACTTC
CASSVLRDRATYEQYF